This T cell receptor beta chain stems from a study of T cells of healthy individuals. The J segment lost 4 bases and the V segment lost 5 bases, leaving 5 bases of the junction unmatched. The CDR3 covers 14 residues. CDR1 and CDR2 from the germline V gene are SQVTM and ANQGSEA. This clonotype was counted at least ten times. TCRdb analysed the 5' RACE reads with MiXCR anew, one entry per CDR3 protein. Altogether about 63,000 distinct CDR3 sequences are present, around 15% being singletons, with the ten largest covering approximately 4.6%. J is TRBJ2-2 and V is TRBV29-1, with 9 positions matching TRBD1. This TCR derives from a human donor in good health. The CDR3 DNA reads TGCAGCGTTCAACAGGGGGCGCGCACCGGGGAGCTGTTTTTT. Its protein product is CSVQQGARTGELFF.